This TCR beta chain was identified during a study of cytomegalovirus exposure and HLA in healthy donors. In the case of this clone: Antigen: not known.

In the PCR, 60 Vbeta and 13 Jbeta primers were used. Assay used: immunoSEQ multiplex PCR; TCRdb lists only in-frame clones, some missing. Altogether 95,000 to 150,000 clones are present, around 74% being singletons, with the ten largest covering about 4%. Whole-study findings and limits: The authors enumerated over 150 TCR beta chains as linked to cytomegalovirus. HLA-A and HLA-B allele assignments for most subjects were reportedly predicted accurately using TCR beta sequences. What a later analysis reportedly showed was that an Asian-associated ancestry cluster had fewer N-insertions than the roughly 720-donor mean. Previous analysis showed most TCR beta V segments were productive about 90% or about 30% of the time.

The CDR3 has 14 residues. Germline values: CDR1 MNHEY, CDR2 SMNVEV (reference sequence). The junction had 3 bases not matched to a gene; V was cut back by 1 base and J by 10 bases. The chain uses TRBV27 and TRBJ1-6; 8 bases are shared with TRBD1. Input material: PBMCs. The clonotype comes from a woman aged 45-60 years in good health and CMV-seropositive. The CDR3 nucleotides are TGTGCCAGCAGTTTATATGGACAGGGCTCACCCCTCCACTTT. Residues: CASSLYGQGSPLHF.